The rows below give T cell receptor beta chains drawn from one sample of a study of blood T cell repertoires in COVID-19. Repertoires were generated with immunoSEQ multiplex PCR, while TCRdb's copy carries only in-frame clones and drops some. This sample has 200,000 or so clones, with 70% to 85% found just once. The material sequenced was peripheral blood. These receptors all stem from a human donor with acute or convalescent COVID-19. The donor label of this sample is uncertain. CDR3s leave out the opening cysteine and the closing phenylalanine or tryptophan. Fields, in order: V gene, J gene, CDR3 protein.

v_call: TRBV6-1; j_call: TRBJ2-5; cdr3_aa: ASSEPGQGRETQY
v_call: TRBV30; j_call: TRBJ1-5; cdr3_aa: AWSVRGQPQH
v_call: TRBV28; j_call: TRBJ2-7; cdr3_aa: ASRRTGPYEQY
v_call: TRBV6-6; j_call: TRBJ2-3; cdr3_aa: ASSPSGHTDTQY
v_call: TRBV6-5; j_call: TRBJ2-2; cdr3_aa: ATHPLGQNTGELF
v_call: TRBV11-2; j_call: TRBJ1-1; cdr3_aa: ASSPGGGGVRRLNTEAF
v_call: TRBV19; j_call: TRBJ1-5; cdr3_aa: ASSPRDRGFGGNQPQH
v_call: TRBV28; j_call: TRBJ2-4; cdr3_aa: ASSPTGLRRGIQY
v_call: TRBV10-1; j_call: TRBJ1-3; cdr3_aa: ASSEEGAAGNTIY
v_call: TRBV7-6; j_call: TRBJ2-2; cdr3_aa: ASSLEASGGELF
v_call: TRBV24-1; j_call: TRBJ1-2; cdr3_aa: ATSDLTGYGYT
v_call: TRBV5-1; j_call: TRBJ1-1; cdr3_aa: ASSWTTGSQNTEAF
v_call: TRBV7-9; j_call: TRBJ1-1; cdr3_aa: ASSRGQRNTEAF
v_call: TRBV7-2; j_call: TRBJ2-5; cdr3_aa: ASSLGQGAKGTQY
v_call: TRBV9; j_call: TRBJ2-3; cdr3_aa: ASRATGGDTQY
v_call: TRBV6-5; j_call: TRBJ2-2; cdr3_aa: AAGVYNTGELF
v_call: TRBV11-2; j_call: TRBJ1-3; cdr3_aa: ASSRSTGSSGNTIY
v_call: TRBV7-9; j_call: TRBJ2-1; cdr3_aa: ASSLGGTRPNEQF
v_call: TRBV27; j_call: TRBJ2-7; cdr3_aa: ASRTGIKQY
v_call: TRBV18; j_call: TRBJ2-5; cdr3_aa: ASSPGPQRETQY
v_call: TRBV3-1/TRBV3-2; j_call: TRBJ2-5; cdr3_aa: ASSQDPPRLLAGEGETQY
v_call: TRBV6-5; j_call: TRBJ2-1; cdr3_aa: ASSLVAPRGDEQF
v_call: TRBV5-1; j_call: TRBJ2-5; cdr3_aa: ASSPAGRSQETQY
v_call: TRBV6-5; j_call: TRBJ2-1; cdr3_aa: ASSYHGVGGNEQF
v_call: TRBV5-1; j_call: TRBJ1-2; cdr3_aa: ASSSGQGDYGYT
v_call: TRBV18; j_call: TRBJ2-7; cdr3_aa: ASSPTADSTYEQY
v_call: TRBV7-2; j_call: TRBJ2-2; cdr3_aa: ASSGGYTGELF
v_call: TRBV7-8; j_call: TRBJ1-5; cdr3_aa: ASTGGSNQPQH
v_call: TRBV7-2; j_call: TRBJ2-2; cdr3_aa: ASSGQGINTGELF
v_call: TRBV4-1; j_call: TRBJ2-1; cdr3_aa: ASSPGLAGGYSYNEQF